This T cell receptor beta chain was documented in a study of blood T cell repertoires in COVID-19 (TCRdb year 2020). For the study in its entirety: The collaborator samples originated in the United States, Italy and Spain and spanned the acute and convalescent phases of COVID-19. The samples were drawn from two sources: the first 160 participants of the ongoing ImmuneRACE study, and 950 to 1,500 subjects contributed by 6 global collaborators. Deeply sampled blood TCRbeta repertoires from subjects exposed to, actively infected with, or recovered from COVID-19 were included in the dataset. A de-identified subject ID, COVID-19 status, age in years and sex were almost always included in the sample metadata. The repertoires were made available in a free public database intended to serve as a resource for research on the immune response to SARS-CoV-2. The prospective study material was composed of cDNA or gDNA derived from T cells, B-cell-depleted T cells, or PBMCs. Where available, HLA class I and class II types were obtained from metadata supplied by the sample provider rather than from assay-based typing.

Paper-wide results and their limitations: The quantity of clinical and demographic metadata differed by source and by participant and was supplied without curation.

Whole blood was collected in K2EDTA tubes by collaborating institutions according to the institutions' own protocols. Collaborator samples were shipped for TCRbeta analysis as frozen whole blood, isolated PBMCs, or DNA extracted from either sample type. The immunoSEQ Assay, a bias-controlled multiplex PCR, was used to amplify TCRbeta CDR3 regions from genomic DNA. The source study handled its data this way. The number of nucleated cells in each sample was estimated from the amplification of reference gene primers within the assay. To quantify the absolute abundance of each unique TCRbeta CDR3 rearrangement, sequence reads were collapsed and filtered. For each sample, productive Simpson clonality was calculated by taking the square root of Simpson's diversity index across productive rearrangements. TCRdb carries this immuneACCESS record with in-frame sequences only. Its versions omit some clonotypes, under half of them owing to an unresolved V gene in the studies checked, with the rest unexplained. The V and J calls and the clone size are those of that table, but D and trimming were determined from the DNA. This sample lists fewer than 250,000 clones; around 83% were detected once. The ten most abundant clones make up less than 8% of the sample.

In regard to this clone: The antigen this receptor binds is unknown. Base qualities are not recorded, but no much larger clone differs from it by a single base.

The germline V end is reduced by 3 bases and the J end by 8 bases; junction bases left unmatched: 1. CDR3 length: 12 amino acids, cysteine to phenylalanine. Only the CDR3 region is kept as DNA, spanning 36 bases read in frame from base 1. The CDR1 and CDR2 encoded by the germline V gene are SGDLS and YYNGEE. The rearranged segments are TRBV9 and TRBJ2-1; 8 bases in the junction line up with TRBD2. The source material was peripheral blood. This TCR came from a woman aged 50 to 65 with acute or convalescent COVID-19. The CDR3 sequence is CASSAGGDEQFF. In nucleotide form, the sequence is TGTGCCAGCAGCGCCGGGGGGGATGAGCAGTTCTTC.